The rows below give T cell receptor beta chains drawn from one sample of a study of T cell repertoires in cytomegalovirus infection. TCRdb re-analysed the reads in MiXCR, keeping a single row per CDR3 protein. The repertoire holds some 500,000 distinct CDR3 sequences, 25% to 35% seen once, with roughly 16% in the top ten. Their cognate antigens are unknown. The specimen comprised cultured PBMCs, sampled from culture after CMV antigen stimulation. The source is a human donor in good health (CMV status not recorded). Some clones in this sample may be carry-over from other donors' samples. Both conserved end residues are part of each CDR3. Each record gives: V gene, D gene, clone size, J gene, CDR3 DNA, CDR3 protein. D genes are given only for firm matches. Clone sizes are given selectively: once, few, many, or a class where the clone is expanded.

TRBV19	.	.	TRBJ1-2	TGTGCCAGTCAAGGGGCAGGGACCGTCTATGGCTACACCTTC	CASQGAGTVYGYTF
TRBV19	TRBD2	.	TRBJ2-3	TGTGCCAGTAGTATCGGGAGGCCGCCCGGGGGAGATACGCAGTATTTT	CASSIGRPPGGDTQYF
TRBV6-1	TRBD2	few	TRBJ2-7	TGTGCCAGCAGTGAAGGGGGGGGAACCTACGAGCAGTACTTC	CASSEGGGTYEQYF
TRBV6-2/TRBV6-3	TRBD1	few	TRBJ2-1	TGTGCCAGCAGTTACAGTCGCACGGGACAGCCCTACAATGAGCAGTTCTTC	CASSYSRTGQPYNEQFF
TRBV2	.	once	TRBJ1-5	TGTGCCAGCAGTGACAGACACAATCAGCCCCAGCATTTT	CASSDRHNQPQHF
TRBV7-6	TRBD2	.	TRBJ2-5	TGTGCCAGCAGCTTAACGTCTAGCGGACAAGAGACCCAGTACTTC	CASSLTSSGQETQYF
TRBV7-9	.	.	TRBJ2-2	TGTGCCAGCAGCTACGTAGCCGCCGGGGAGCTGTTTTTT	CASSYVAAGELFF
TRBV20-1	TRBD2	.	TRBJ2-1	TGCAGTGCTAGAGGGGCTAGCGGGAAAAGGGGCAATGAGCAGTTCTTC	CSARGASGKRGNEQFF
TRBV19	TRBD1	.	TRBJ2-2	TGTGCCAGCAGGACAGGGTCGGACACCGGGGAGCTGTTTTTT	CASRTGSDTGELFF
TRBV28	.	.	TRBJ2-7	TGTGCCAGCAGTACTAGGGAATACGAGCAGTACTTC	CASSTREYEQYF
TRBV27	TRBD2	.	TRBJ2-1	TGTGCCAGCAGTCCAACTAGCGGGAGTATACATGAGCAGTTCTTC	CASSPTSGSIHEQFF
TRBV6-1	.	few	TRBJ1-6	TGTGCCAGCAGGGGGACGGCGTCTGGCATCTCACCCCTCCACTTT	CASRGTASGISPLHF
TRBV7-2	TRBD1	few	TRBJ2-5	TGTGCCAGCAGCTTAGGGACAGGGGGGACCCAGTACTTC	CASSLGTGGTQYF
TRBV4-1	.	once	TRBJ1-3	TGCGCCAGCAGCCAAGGGCGGGGAAATGTTGGAAACACCATATATTTT	CASSQGRGNVGNTIYF
TRBV27	.	.	TRBJ1-2	TGTGCCAGCAGCTCTATTCCCGGACGGTATGGCTACACCTTC	CASSSIPGRYGYTF
TRBV7-6	TRBD1	.	TRBJ2-5	TGTGCCAGCAGCTTATCCCCAACAGGGGCGATCGAGACCCAATTC	CASSLSPTGAIETQF
TRBV7-2	.	many	TRBJ2-2	TGTGCCAGCTCCGGCGGCCCGGGGAACACCGGGGAGCTGTTTTTT	CASSGGPGNTGELFF
TRBV27	.	.	TRBJ1-5	TGTGCCAGCAGTTCTCTCGGACAGTATAGCAATCAGCCCCAGCATTTT	CASSSLGQYSNQPQHF
TRBV18	.	.	TRBJ2-5	TGTGCCAGCTCACCAGCGGGAAGGGAGACCCAGTACTTC	CASSPAGRETQYF
TRBV6-2/TRBV6-3	TRBD2	few	TRBJ2-3	TGTGCCAGCACCTCCACTAGCGCGCCGTTCGGGTCCACAGATACGCAGTATTTT	CASTSTSAPFGSTDTQYF
TRBV7-3	TRBD1	few	TRBJ2-1	TGTGCCAGCAGTTGGGACAGGGCGACTGAGCAGTTCTTC	CASSWDRATEQFF
TRBV4-3	.	.	TRBJ2-7	TGCGCCAGCAGCCAAGATCTAGGCAGGGACTCCTACGAGCAGTACTTC	CASSQDLGRDSYEQYF
TRBV7-9	TRBD2	.	TRBJ2-7	TGTGCCAGCAGCCGGACTAGCGGCTACTACGAGCAGTACTTC	CASSRTSGYYEQYF
TRBV7-2	TRBD2	many	TRBJ2-5	TGTGCCAGCAGCAGAATCGGTAGCGGGAGGGCCCTGGAGACCCAGTACTTC	CASSRIGSGRALETQYF
TRBV11-2	TRBD1	few	TRBJ2-1	TGTGCCAGCAGTCCCCTCATCGGAAGACAGGGGATCCATGAGCAGTTCTTC	CASSPLIGRQGIHEQFF
TRBV28	TRBD2	.	TRBJ2-7	TGTGCCAGCAGACTGACTAGCGGGCCACAGTACTTC	CASRLTSGPQYF
TRBV7-6	.	many	TRBJ2-3	TGTGCCAGCAGCCTGGACAGAACAGATACGCAGTATTTT	CASSLDRTDTQYF
TRBV18	.	.	TRBJ2-3	TGTGCCAGCTCACCGAAGCGGCGCGGCACAGATACGCAGTATTTT	CASSPKRRGTDTQYF
TRBV11-2	.	few	TRBJ2-4	TGTGCCAGCAGCCCCCCGGGCAGTAAAAACATTCAGTACTTC	CASSPPGSKNIQYF
TRBV27	.	.	TRBJ1-4	TGTGCCAGCAGGACCAGTTGGGAGAATGAAAAACTGTTTTTT	CASRTSWENEKLFF
TRBV4-3	.	.	TRBJ1-5	TGCGCCAGCGGCCCGGGGGGTCATCGTCAGCCCCAGCATTTT	CASGPGGHRQPQHF
TRBV28	.	.	TRBJ1-5	TGTGCCAGCTGCCCCCGGGAGGGTTTCTTGCAGCCCCAGCATTTT	CASCPREGFLQPQHF
TRBV12-3/TRBV12-4	.	few	TRBJ2-1	TGTGCCAGCAGTTTATCTGAGGTCGATGAGCAGTTCTTC	CASSLSEVDEQFF
TRBV14	.	.	TRBJ2-7	TGTGCCAGCAGCCAAGTCAGCGGGCACTCCTACGAGCAGTACTTC	CASSQVSGHSYEQYF
TRBV4-3	TRBD1	.	TRBJ2-2	TGCGCCAGCAGCCAAGATGACAGGGGGCACACCGGGGAGCTGTTTTTT	CASSQDDRGHTGELFF
TRBV7-2	.	.	TRBJ2-3	TGTGCCAGCAGCTTGGTGGCTAGCGAAATCAGCACAGATACGCAGTATTTT	CASSLVASEISTDTQYF
TRBV7-2	.	few	TRBJ1-4	TGTGCCAGCAGCTTAGGGGGCAGGGGAAATGAAAAACTGTTTTTT	CASSLGGRGNEKLFF
TRBV4-3	.	.	TRBJ2-3	TGCGCCAGCAGCCAAGATTATACAAGCACAGATACGCAGTATTTT	CASSQDYTSTDTQYF
TRBV19	TRBD2	.	TRBJ2-1	TGTGCCAGTAGTAGCGGGGGAGGGTCGTTTGAGCAGTTCTTC	CASSSGGGSFEQFF
TRBV7-9	.	.	TRBJ1-2	TGTGCCAGCAGCTTAGCGCCAAACTATGGCTACACCTTC	CASSLAPNYGYTF
TRBV14	.	few	TRBJ1-1	TGTGCCAGCAGCCAGGGCACGGCGGGGAACACTGAAGCTTTCTTT	CASSQGTAGNTEAFF
TRBV28	.	few	TRBJ2-7	TGTGCCAGCAGTTCCCCCGGGAGTACCCACGAGCAGTACTTC	CASSSPGSTHEQYF
TRBV12-3/TRBV12-4	TRBD2	.	TRBJ2-1	TGTGCCAGCAGCGAACAACTAGCGGGAGGTAATGAGCAGTTCTTC	CASSEQLAGGNEQFF
TRBV10-3	.	.	TRBJ1-2	TGTGCCACCGGGGGAGTGGAGATCTCTGGCTACACCTTC	CATGGVEISGYTF
TRBV10-3	TRBD2	.	TRBJ2-5	TGTGCCATCAGTGATAGCGGGAGTGGAGAGACCCAGTACTTC	CAISDSGSGETQYF
TRBV19	TRBD1	.	TRBJ1-5	TGTGCCAGTAGTATTCGGGACAGGCCGGGTCAGCCCCAGCATTTT	CASSIRDRPGQPQHF
TRBV20-1	TRBD2	.	TRBJ2-1	TGCAGTAACCTGGAAACTAGCGGGAGCTCCTACAATGAGCAGTTCTTC	CSNLETSGSSYNEQFF
TRBV4-2	.	few	TRBJ1-1	TGTGCCAGCAGCCAAGATAGGACCACTGAAGCTTTCTTT	CASSQDRTTEAFF
TRBV7-2	TRBD2	few	TRBJ2-1	TGTGCCAGCAGCAAAGGACTAGCGGGGGACTACAATGAGCAGTTCTTC	CASSKGLAGDYNEQFF
TRBV2	TRBD1	.	TRBJ1-6	TGTGCCAGCACTTCCAGGGGACAGAGGAGCTCCTATAATTCACCCCTCCACTTT	CASTSRGQRSSYNSPLHF
TRBV19	TRBD2	.	TRBJ2-3	TGTGCCAGTAGTAAGCGGGAGATCTCATTCCCGGATACGCAGTATTTT	CASSKREISFPDTQYF
TRBV6-5	TRBD1	few	TRBJ2-1	TGTGCCAGCAGTTTTCAACAGGGGACGGGCCTTGAGCAGTTCTTC	CASSFQQGTGLEQFF
TRBV27	.	.	TRBJ1-5	TGTGCCAGCAGGCCACAGGGAGTCGATCAGCCCCAGCATTTT	CASRPQGVDQPQHF
TRBV7-8	.	many	TRBJ2-7	TGTGCCAGCAGCTCGGAACTACCATCCGGCGAGCAGTACTTC	CASSSELPSGEQYF
TRBV7-2	TRBD2	many	TRBJ2-1	TGTGCCAGCATTCCGAGACTAGCGGGTAACAATGAGCAGTTCTTC	CASIPRLAGNNEQFF